In its sample, the clone carrying this T cell receptor (beta chain) was seen once. Its antigen is not known. These data come from a study of T cells in lung cancer brain metastases. Regarding the study as a whole: Compared with paired primaries, brain metastases showed fewer unique productive clones (1540 versus 4551).

The repertoire was sequenced with immunoSEQ multiplex PCR; TCRdb's copy has only in-frame clones and lacks some. This table has fewer than 1,300 clones, 75% to 90% appearing once. The CDR3 is made up of 11 amino acids. The V end was cut by 4 bases, the J end by 2 bases, with 3 bases between. Germline CDR1 and CDR2: SGHRS and YFSETQ. This rearrangement joins TRBV5-1 to TRBJ2-5; D ambiguous. Sequencing used tumor tissue from a brain metastasis. The receptor comes from a woman aged 40 to 55 with non-small cell lung cancer that had spread to the brain. This CDR3 reads CASSRQETQYF. CDR3 in DNA: TGCGCCAGCAGCAGGCAAGAGACCCAGTACTTC.